The 18 T cell receptor beta chains listed next were all sequenced from one sample in a study of CXCR3-negative and CXCR3-positive naive CD8 T cells. Through 5' RACE with UMI labels, the TRB cDNA libraries were prepared. TCRdb reanalyzed the 5' RACE reads and collapses them to one entry per CDR3 protein, without DNA. Here the sample table reports 35,000 to 55,000 distinct CDR3 sequences. Sequencing was performed on naive CXCR3- CD8+ T cells from blood. Subset meaning: CD45RO-CCR7+CD27+CD95- naive CD8+ T cells lacking CXCR3 (TNR3-). The receptor set was obtained from a human donor in good health. Some clones in this sample may be carry-over from other donors' samples.

The J gene is TRBJ2-2, the V gene TRBV4-3; the TRBD2 assignment by TCRdb is unverifiable without DNA. Germline CDR1 and CDR2: LGHNA and YSLEER. This CDR3 is 18 amino acids long. Here the CDR3 reads CASSQDGARGGRTGELFF.

The V and J genes are TRBV9 and TRBJ1-6. This CDR3 is built from 14 residues. Germline loops: CDR1 SGDLS, CDR2 YYNGEE. The CDR3 sequence: CASSVEDYNSPLHF. Full variable domain (rest looked up from reference TRBV9 and TRBJ1-6): DSGVTQTPKHLITATGQRVTLRCSPRSGDLSVYWYQQSLDQGLQFLIQYYNGEERAKGNILERFSAQQFPDLHSELNLSSLELGDSALYFCASSVEDYNSPLHFGNGTRLTVT.

The chain carries TRBV28 and TRBJ1-1; the D call from TCRdb, TRBD1, cannot be confirmed without DNA. Germline V lookup: CDR1 MDHEN, CDR2 SYDVKM. The CDR3 extends over 16 amino acids. The CDR3 loop reads CASSPLGARGNTEAFF.

The genes are TRBV29-1 and TRBJ2-1; with no DNA, the TCRdb D assignment of TRBD1 cannot be verified. The germline V gene has CDR1 SQVTM and CDR2 ANQGSEA. This CDR3 is 13 amino acids long. The CDR3 sequence is CSVEKGQVNEQFF.

The gene calls are TRBV20-1 and TRBJ2-5. The CDR3 contains 14 residues. Germline loops: CDR1 DFQATT, CDR2 SNEGSKA (reference sequence). CDR3 amino acids: CSARDRDDVETQYF.

The V gene is TRBV6-4, the J gene TRBJ2-7; TCRdb gives TRBD1 as the D gene, but with no DNA this cannot be confirmed. Germline values: CDR1 MRHNA, CDR2 SNTAGT. The CDR3 is 15 amino acids. CDR3 in amino acids: CASSASGTGPYEQYF.

This rearrangement joins TRBV4-3 to TRBJ2-7. Germline assignment: CDR1 LGHNA and CDR2 YSLEER. This CDR3 comprises 15 residues. CDR3 loop: CASSQTPTEAYEQYF.

V and J are TRBV7-6 and TRBJ2-7; the D call from TCRdb, TRBD1, cannot be confirmed without DNA. CDR3 length equals 17 residues. Germline V gives CDR1 SGHVS, CDR2 FNYEAQ. The CDR3 reads CASSLARGQGVDYEQYF.

The V gene is TRBV27, the J gene TRBJ2-7; TCRdb proposes TRBD1, but this gene call is untestable without DNA. Germline loops: CDR1 MNHEY, CDR2 SMNVEV (reference sequence). CDR3 length: 14 residues. This CDR3 is CASSLFTGNYEQYF.

The chain employs TRBV11-2 and TRBJ2-3. CDR1 is SGHAT and CDR2 is FQNNGV in the germline V gene. The CDR3 is made up of 12 amino acids. The CDR3 spells CASSPHSDTQYF.

V is TRBV9 and J is TRBJ2-3. The CDR3 runs to 11 residues. Looked up from germline, CDR1 is SGDLS and CDR2 is YYNGEE. CDR3 protein: CASSPTDTQYF.

This sequence joins TRBV28 and TRBJ2-7; there is no DNA to check the TCRdb D call of TRBD2. Germline V CDR1 and CDR2: MDHEN, SYDVKM. The CDR3 is 15 amino acids. The CDR3 here is CASRPLRGNLYEQYF. Supplemented by reference TRBV28 and TRBJ2-7, the full variable domain reads DVKVTQSSRYLVKRTGEKVFLECVQDMDHENMFWYRQDPGLGLRLIYFSYDVKMKEKGDIPEGYSVSREKKERFSLILESASTNQTSMYLCASRPLRGNLYEQYFGPGTRLTVT.

The chain recombines TRBV29-1 with TRBJ2-6; checking the TCRdb D call of TRBD2 is not possible without DNA. CDR3 size: 14 residues. Germline CDR1 SQVTM, CDR2 ANQGSEA. The CDR3 is CSVEVLAGANVLTF.

J is TRBJ2-7 and V is TRBV4-3; TCRdb's D gene call, TRBD2, goes unchecked for lack of DNA. CDR3 size: 15 residues. Germline V gene lookup returns CDR1 LGHNA and CDR2 YSLEER. The CDR3 is CASSQGASPTYEQYF.

The V gene is TRBV29-1, the J gene TRBJ2-5; the TCRdb D gene call, TRBD1, has no DNA to confirm it. Germline CDR1 reads SQVTM; CDR2 reads ANQGSEA. CDR3 size: 13 residues. CDR3 amino acids: CSVVPGEEETQYF.

The gene calls are TRBV5-1 and TRBJ2-7. Germline loops: CDR1 SGHRS, CDR2 YFSETQ. The CDR3 runs to 13 residues. Here the CDR3 reads CASSLVASYEQYF.

The CDR3 reads CASSFIGRMYNEQFF. The chain recombines TRBV28 with TRBJ2-1; there is no DNA to check the TCRdb D call of TRBD2. The CDR3 runs to 15 residues. The germline CDR1 and CDR2 sequences are MDHEN and SYDVKM.

The chain recombines TRBV28 with TRBJ2-1; TCRdb gives TRBD2 as the D gene, but with no DNA this cannot be confirmed. There are 17 residues in the CDR3. Germline lookup yields CDR1 MDHEN and CDR2 SYDVKM. The CDR3 loop is CASSFGLAGGSYNEQFF.